These T cell receptor beta chains were read from a single sample in a study of T cell responses to AZD1222 COVID-19 vaccine. The method was immunoSEQ multiplex PCR; TCRdb's version includes in-frame clones alone and lacks a portion of them. The table records some 200,000 clones, approximately 90% of them present only once. Sample: peripheral blood, taken on day 0 of AZD1222 vaccination. These receptors all stem from an adult in good health. Both conserved end residues are part of each CDR3. The order of the fields is J gene, V gene, CDR3 protein.

TRBJ1-2 TRBV29-1 CSVDFIAGTHYGYTF
TRBJ2-7 TRBV7-2 CASSLVAGTSYEQYF
TRBJ2-2 TRBV27 CASSLSGDSTGELFF
TRBJ1-4 TRBV2 CVGQGLGEKLFF
TRBJ2-7 TRBV2 CASSVQDEQYF
TRBJ2-7 TRBV3-1/TRBV3-2 CASTEREFSYEQYF
TRBJ2-7 TRBV4-2 CASSQDLVYEQYF
TRBJ1-2 TRBV23-1 CARSGRWCFQGASNYGYTF
TRBJ2-7 TRBV5-1 CASSLAGLSSGGNYEQYF
TRBJ1-5 TRBV27 CASSMGTASNQPQHF
TRBJ2-1 TRBV24-1 CATSDPGYNEQFF
TRBJ2-5 TRBV5-5 CASSPTGFSPETQYF
TRBJ2-7 TRBV18 CASSPSAPGSSYEQYF
TRBJ1-2 TRBV4-2 CASSQERIQGPYGYTF
TRBJ1-4 TRBV28 CASSLWEGGLNEKLFF
TRBJ2-5 TRBV4-1 CASSQPGTLGGETQYF
TRBJ2-2 TRBV2 CASSERQITGELFF
TRBJ1-6 TRBV18 CASSPYEGGANSPLHF
TRBJ1-3 TRBV6-6 CASIDGGSGNTIYF
TRBJ2-2 TRBV29-1 CSVYDRGTGELFF